Each of the 30 T cell receptor beta chains below was sequenced from the same sample in a study of tumor-infiltrating lymphocytes in primary liver carcinoma. The researchers obtained blood RNA from unsorted whole blood and also extracted germline DNA. The investigators made TCR beta cDNA from approximately 0.5 ug total RNA, using a constant-region primer. Employing slightly modified ARM-PCR, three nested multiplex PCR rounds were run, and these gave rise to the TCR beta libraries. The first two PCR rounds, nine to ten cycles each, used TRBV1-TRBV30 forward primers and a C-beta reverse primer. In TCRdb, the multiplex PCR reads were re-called with MiXCR into one record per CDR3 protein. Of 150,000 to 200,000 distinct CDR3 sequences in the sample, less than 75% are singletons; the top ten hold under 7.5%. What was sequenced was peripheral blood. The receptors originated from a woman aged 60-70 years with primary liver carcinoma and hepatitis B virus infection.

In this sample, this clonotype turned up many times. V gene TRBV29-1 combines with J gene TRBJ2-2, with 7 bases identical to TRBD2. Per germline, CDR1 SQVTM and CDR2 ANQGSEA. The CDR3 extends over 15 amino acids. The V gene end was trimmed by 2 bases and the J gene end by 1 base; junction bases not matched to a gene: 4. The CDR3 DNA reads as TGCAGCGTTGAAAGCGCGGGAGTGAACACCGGGGAGCTGTTTTTT. The encoded protein is CSVESAGVNTGELFF.

For this clonotype: A much more abundant neighbour one base away suggests this may be a read error. The CDR3 loop reads CASSPSRELDENIQYF. CDR3 DNA: TGTGCCAGCAGCCCCTCTCGGGAATTGGACGAAAACATTCAGTACTTC. The V and J genes are TRBV7-8 and TRBJ2-4; perhaps TRBD2 as D (5 bases). The CDR3 sequence is 16 residues long. Per the germline V gene, CDR1 is SGHVS and CDR2 is FQNEAQ. The V end lost 5 bases, the J end lost 5 bases, and 19 bases lay between the germline ends.

This sequence joins TRBV11-2 and TRBJ2-1, with 13 bases that match TRBD2. The CDR3 totals 14 residues. Germline lookup yields CDR1 SGHAT and CDR2 FQNNGV. The CDR3 reads CANSLTSGRAGQFF. For the CDR3, the DNA is TGTGCTAACAGCTTAACTAGCGGGAGGGCCGGGCAGTTCTTC.

The sample holds many counts of this clonotype. V is TRBV11-3 and J is TRBJ1-1, with D maybe TRBD1 (6 bases). V was cut by 5 bases and J by 11 bases, with 18 bases left in between. The CDR3 has 13 amino acids. The germline gives CDR1 SGHNT, CDR2 YENEEA. CDR3 in DNA: TGTGCCAGCAGCCCCTCCCCGGACAGCAGGGCTTTCTTT. It encodes CASSPSPDSRAFF.

This clonotype was observed a handful of times. A much larger clone sits a single nucleotide away, making a read error possible. The chain uses TRBV7-9 and TRBJ2-1, with a possible D match to TRBD2 (7 bases). Germline V gives CDR1 SEHNR, CDR2 FQNEAQ (reference sequence). This CDR3 contains 20 residues. V was shortened by 1 base and J by 11 bases, with 33 bases between the two germline ends. The CDR3 here is CASSLDTPRAGATQWNKQFF. DNA of the CDR3: TGTGCCAGCAGCTTAGATACTCCTCGTGCGGGGGCTACCCAATGGAATAAGCAGTTCTTC.

This sequence joins TRBV13 and TRBJ2-7, with 7 bases fitting TRBD1. This CDR3 has 16 residues. The J segment lost 3 bases and the V segment lost 1 base, leaving 9 bases of the junction unmatched. Germline values: CDR1 PRHDT, CDR2 FYEKMQ (reference sequence). The CDR3 sequence is CASSLEPPRTGYEQYF. The CDR3 nucleotides are TGTGCCAGCAGCTTAGAGCCCCCCCGGACAGGCTACGAGCAGTACTTC.

Turning to this clonotype: This may stem from a read error, because a much larger clone lies one nucleotide away. The V call is TRBV6-1, the J call TRBJ2-1; 7 bases line up with TRBD1. The ends lost 8 bases at V and 8 bases at J; junction bases unmatched: 3. CDR3 length: 11 residues. Germline-derived CDR1 and CDR2 are MNHNS and SASEGT. The CDR3 here is CASRDSDEQFF. DNA of the CDR3: TGTGCCAGCCGGGACAGCGATGAGCAGTTCTTC.

The rearrangement uses TRBV6-5 and TRBJ1-2, with unresolved D. Deletions cut 1 base from V and 4 bases from J, with 31 bases between. Germline V gene lookup returns CDR1 MNHEY and CDR2 SVGAGI. There are 21 residues in the CDR3. CDR3: CASSYFLVSYAAPGIGYGYTF. DNA of the CDR3: TGTGCCAGCAGTTACTTTTTAGTTAGCTACGCGGCCCCCGGAATAGGCTATGGCTACACCTTC.

Worth noting for this clonotype: This clone may be a read error of a much larger clone one base away. The chain is built from TRBV12-3 or TRBV12-4 and TRBJ1-1, with D perhaps TRBD1 (5 bases). The CDR3 is 13 residues long. Written as DNA, the CDR3 is TGTACCAGCAGTTCAGACAGTTTCGCTGAAGCTTTCTTT. Its protein product is CTSSSDSFAEAFF.

As concerns this clonotype: The junction shows a germline mismatch at one end, possibly a read error. The rearrangement links TRBV11-2 to TRBJ2-7, with 10 bases lining up with TRBD2. Germline CDR1 SGHAT, CDR2 FQNNGV. This CDR3 has 18 amino acids. In DNA form, the CDR3 reads TGTGCCAGCAGCCTGATTAAGCGGGGGGGCCTTAGGACCTACGAGCAGTGCTTC. Its protein product is CASSLIKRGGLRTYEQCF.

Points on this clonotype: One end of the junction is discordant with germline, which a read error may explain. The chain employs TRBV11-2 and TRBJ2-5; no firm D call. Germline V gene sequence: CDR1 SGHAT, CDR2 FQNNGV. This CDR3 has 13 amino acids. The CDR3 loop reads CASSSVVQESQYF. The DNA of the CDR3 is TGTGCCAGCAGCTCCGTGGTGCAAGAGTCCCAGTACTTC.

This clonotype was counted only a few times. The J gene is TRBJ2-2, the V gene TRBV6-2 or TRBV6-3; possible D gene TRBD2, 6 bases. Between the trimmed V and J ends, which lost 2 bases and 4 bases, there was a span of 14 bases. The CDR3 runs to 16 residues. Looked up from germline, CDR1 is MNHEY and CDR2 is SVGEGT. In DNA, the CDR3 is TGTGCCAGCAGTTACGCGCTAGCGTTTGGCACCGGGGAGCTGTTTTTT. Translation gives CASSYALAFGTGELFF.

Remarks on this clonotype: This CDR3 fails to terminate in the conserved phenylalanine or tryptophan, so it likely reflects a read error. No DNA is shown, since the ends of the CDR3 on it are uncertain; the CDR3 is the one TCRdb lists. The chain recombines TRBV11-2 with TRBJ2-7. The CDR3 spans 16 amino acids, including both terminal residues. Germline CDR1 and CDR2: SGHAT and FQNNGV. The CDR3 sequence: CASSLVLSGYSYEQCL.

In this sample, this clonotype turned up once. This may come from a read error, since a much larger clone is one base off. The V and J genes are TRBV18 and TRBJ2-5, with 7 bases lining up with TRBD1. CDR1 and CDR2 from the germline V gene are KGHSH and LQKENI. The CDR3 runs 15 residues. As DNA, the CDR3 is TGTGCCGGCTCACTGAACACAGGGGACCAAGAGACCCAGTACTTC. This encodes CAGSLNTGDQETQYF. Supplemented by reference TRBV18 and TRBJ2-5, the full variable domain reads NAGVMQNPRHLVRRRGQEARLRCSPMKGHSHVYWYRQLPEEGLKFMVYLQKENIIDESGMPKERFSAEFPKEGPSILRIQQVVRGDSAAYFCAGSLNTGDQETQYFGPGTRLLVL.

Concerning this clonotype: This clone may be a read error of a much larger clone one base away. This sequence joins TRBV11-3 and TRBJ2-3; possibly TRBD1 for D (5 bases). The CDR3 contains 12 residues. From germline, CDR1 is SGHNT and CDR2 YENEEA. The chain's CDR3 is CASSSITGTQYF. The CDR3 nucleotides read TGTGCCAGCAGCTCCATCACAGGTACGCAGTATTTT.

A single count supports this clonotype. With a much larger clone just one base away, this may be a read error. No conserved phenylalanine or tryptophan is present at the end of the CDR3, so a read error is the likely explanation. This chain uses TRBV6-6 with TRBJ1-5, with 7 nucleotides matching TRBD1. CDR3 length: 13 residues. Germline V lookup: CDR1 MNHNY, CDR2 SVGAGI (reference sequence). The V gene end was trimmed by 7 bases and the J gene end by 7 bases; junction bases not matched to a gene: 7. The DNA for the CDR3 is TGTGCCAGCACTTTAACAGGGGCCCAGCCCCAGCATCTT. Its protein product is CASTLTGAQPQHL.

The chain employs TRBV28 and TRBJ2-5; 7 bases align to TRBD2. CDR1 MDHEN and CDR2 SYDVKM come from the germline V gene. V lost 2 bases to trimming and J lost 6 bases; unmatched junction nucleotides: 9. The CDR3 is made up of 15 amino acids. Here the CDR3 reads CASSLGGGSVKTQYF. The DNA for the CDR3 is TGTGCCAGCAGTTTAGGGGGGGGGTCCGTAAAGACCCAGTACTTC.

In this sample, this clonotype turned up once. A much larger clone is a single base away; this may be a read error. V is TRBV6-5 and J is TRBJ2-5; TRBD1 is a possible D gene (6 bases). Trimming stripped 10 bases from V and 5 bases from J, with 23 bases between. The CDR3 contains 15 residues. Germline V gene sequence: CDR1 MNHEY, CDR2 SVGAGI. This CDR3 is CANRLQRGSVETQYF. The DNA for the CDR3 is TGTGCCAACAGATTACAAAGGGGGTCAGTCGAGACCCAGTACTTC.

This clonotype came up a few times. The chain combines TRBV6-5 with TRBJ1-6; TRBD1 might be the D (6 bases). The CDR3 loop spans 17 amino acids. CDR1 and CDR2 (germline): MNHEY, SVGAGI. Trimming left V 4 bases short and J 1 base short, with 14 bases between. The CDR3 protein is CASSSRTVGSYNSPLHF. Here the CDR3 DNA reads TGTGCCAGCAGTTCAAGGACAGTGGGTTCCTATAATTCACCCCTCCACTTT.

Points on this clonotype: With a much larger clone just one base away, this may be a read error. The rearrangement uses TRBV30 and TRBJ2-1, with TRBD2 matching over 10 bases. V lost 0 bases, J lost 12 bases, and 11 bases stayed unmatched. This CDR3 has 15 residues. The germline gives CDR1 GTSNPN, CDR2 SVGIG (reference sequence). The CDR3 DNA reads TGTGCCTGGAGTGTATGGCTAGCGGGAGCCCCGCGGCAGTTCTTC. Encoded protein: CAWSVWLAGAPRQFF.

This chain uses TRBV28 with TRBJ2-7, with TRBD1 identical over 10 bases. V was pared by 8 bases and J by 2 bases, with 9 bases of the junction left unmatched. Germline lookup yields CDR1 MDHEN and CDR2 SYDVKM. The CDR3 is 15 amino acids. CDR3 sequence reads: CASWPRGTGAYEQYF. CDR3 nucleotides: TGTGCCAGCTGGCCGAGAGGGACAGGGGCCTACGAGCAGTACTTC.

V gene TRBV5-1 combines with J gene TRBJ2-1; D may match TRBD1 or TRBD2 (6 bases each). CDR1 is SGHRS, CDR2 YFSETQ, per germline. The CDR3 extends over 15 amino acids. V lost 4 bases to trimming and J lost 6 bases, with 17 bases between them. Here the CDR3 DNA reads TGCGCCAGCAGCGGGGGGACAACTAGGGGCAATGAGCAGTTCTTC. Protein sequence: CASSGGTTRGNEQFF.

Turning to this clonotype: Germline and junction disagree at one end, which may indicate a read error. This chain uses TRBV11-2 with TRBJ2-2, with no clear D. Germline V CDR1 and CDR2: SGHAT, FQNNGV. The CDR3 runs 13 residues. CDR3 coding DNA: TGCGCCAGCAGCAGGCCTTCTGGCAGGGAGCTGTTTTTT. Translation gives CASSRPSGRELFF. The full variable domain, in which reference TRBV11-2 and TRBJ2-2 provide the parts outside the CDR3, is EAGVAQSPRYKIIEKRQSVAFWCNPISGHATLYWYQQILGQGPKLLIQFQNNGVVDDSQLPKDRFSAERLKGVDSTLKIQPAKLEDSAVYLCASSRPSGRELFFGEGSRLTVL.

A remark on this clonotype: One end of the junction fails to match germline, which may point to a read error. The chain recombines TRBV4-2 with TRBJ1-1, with unresolved D. The CDR3 extends over 15 amino acids. Germline-derived CDR1 and CDR2 are LGHNA and YNFKEQ. The CDR3 spells CASSQDAQSWHEALF. The CDR3 DNA reads as TGTGCCAGCAGCCAAGATGCCCAGTCGTGGCATGAAGCTCTCTTT.

Regarding this clonotype: The junction does not match germline at one end; this may be a read error. V and J are TRBV5-1 and TRBJ2-7; 9 bases agree with TRBD2. The CDR3 extends over 15 amino acids. Germline V gives CDR1 SGHRS, CDR2 YFSETQ. Here the CDR3 reads CARSSGISGSHEQYF. DNA of the CDR3: TGCGCCAGGAGCTCCGGGATTAGCGGGAGCCACGAGCAGTACTTC.

This clonotype was counted a single time. Because the CDR3 is missing its conserved closing phenylalanine or tryptophan, this is likely a read error. The rearrangement uses TRBV11-2 and TRBJ2-5; D is possibly TRBD1 (5 bases). The CDR3 loop spans 14 amino acids. CDR1 SGHAT and CDR2 FQNNGV come from the germline V gene. The ends were cut back, 5 bases at V and 5 bases at J, with 15 bases in the middle. Here the CDR3 reads CASSRWGILETQYL. Here the CDR3 DNA reads TGTGCCAGCAGCCGATGGGGCATCCTGGAGACCCAGTACCTC.

Comment on this clonotype: One end of the junction varies from germline; a read error may be responsible. The genes are TRBV4-1 and TRBJ2-2; perhaps TRBD1 as D (6 bases). This CDR3 region has 16 residues. CDR1 and CDR2 from the germline V gene are MGHRA and YSYEKL. The CDR3 here is CAISQAGAMNTGELFF. CDR3 coding DNA: TGCGCCATCAGCCAGGCAGGGGCAATGAACACCGGGGAGCTGTTTTTT.

This clonotype was found once. The conserved phenylalanine or tryptophan is not found at the CDR3 terminus, so this likely reflects a read error. The chain joins TRBV29-1 to TRBJ2-7; 12 nucleotides agree with TRBD1. J gave up 5 bases and V 4 bases, and 6 bases lay outside the gene matches. The V gene's germline CDR1 is SQVTM and CDR2 ANQGSEA. CDR3 length equals 14 residues. The CDR3 DNA is TGCAGCGTTGTCGAGGGACAGGGGGCCCACGAGCAGTACCTC. This encodes CSVVEGQGAHEQYL.

For this clonotype: The junction and the germline gene differ at one end; a read error may be behind it. The chain has TRBV11-2 and TRBJ2-5; D remains unclear. This CDR3 has 13 residues. Per the germline V gene, CDR1 is SGHAT and CDR2 is FQNNGV. The CDR3 loop reads CASRGARQETRYF. CDR3 DNA sequence: TGTGCCAGCAGGGGCGCAAGGCAAGAGACCCGGTACTTC.

This chain joins TRBV5-1 and TRBJ1-5; D gene ambiguous. CDR1 SGHRS and CDR2 YFSETQ come from the germline V gene. V was clipped by 0 bases and J by 9 bases, with 10 bases between them. This CDR3 contains 13 residues. The CDR3, as DNA: TGCGCCAGCAGCTTGGATGCCCGGGGGCCCCAGCATTTT. It encodes CASSLDARGPQHF.